The rows below give T cell receptor beta chains drawn from one sample of a study of T-cell reconstitution after alpha-beta-depleted transplantation in children. TCRdb re-derived calls from the PCR reads in MiXCR, one entry per CDR3 protein. The sample has approximately 510,000 distinct CDR3 sequences, around 17% seen once. Sequences were derived from PBMCs from the stem cell graft donor, sampled from the stem cell graft. Receptor source: a human donor who donated a stem cell graft to a child with acute lymphoblastic leukemia. Each CDR3 is given with its conserved first and last residue. D genes are given only for firm matches. Not every row has a clone size; where given, it reads once, few, many or a size class.

D gene	clone size	CDR3 length	J gene	V gene	CDR3 DNA	CDR3 protein
-	-	11	TRBJ2-2	TRBV7-9	TGTGCCAGTCAGGGTACCGGGGGGCTGTTTTTT	CASQGTGGLFF
-	few	11	TRBJ2-6	TRBV29-1	TGCAGCGTTGAACGGGACAACGTCCTGACTTTC	CSVERDNVLTF
-	few	17	TRBJ2-7	TRBV5-1	TGCGCCAGCAGCCTTTCGACAGGTGCCTGGGGGGCTTACGAGCAGTACTTC	CASSLSTGAWGAYEQYF
-	many	14	TRBJ2-7	TRBV6-5	TGTGCCAGCAGCCCCCGGGGGCACTGGGTCGAGCAGTACTTC	CASSPRGHWVEQYF
-	-	15	TRBJ2-7	TRBV4-1	TGCGCCAGCAGCCAAGTGTATCCTAGCTCCTACGAGCAGTACTTC	CASSQVYPSSYEQYF
-	few	18	TRBJ1-1	TRBV29-1	TGCAGCGTTTGTTGGGGGGCGCAAATTATTTCCGGGAACACTGAAGCTTTCTTT	CSVCWGAQIISGNTEAFF
-	-	15	TRBJ2-7	TRBV9	TGTGCCAGCAGCGGGGGGATCGGGACCTCCTACGAGCAGTACTTC	CASSGGIGTSYEQYF
TRBD2	few	16	TRBJ2-7	TRBV5-1	TGCGCCAGCAGCCCCGGACTAGCGGGGATTCCCTACGAGCAGTACTTC	CASSPGLAGIPYEQYF
TRBD1	few	14	TRBJ1-1	TRBV11-2	TGTGCCAGCAGCTTAGAGACAGGGGTTTTCGAAGCTTTCTTT	CASSLETGVFEAFF
-	few	13	TRBJ1-2	TRBV2	TGTGCCAGCAAGGGGGGGTCGATCTATGGCTACACCTTC	CASKGGSIYGYTF
TRBD1	-	15	TRBJ1-5	TRBV20-1	TGCAGTGCTAGAGGGGGACAGGGTCGCAATCAGCCCCAGCATTTT	CSARGGQGRNQPQHF
TRBD2	few	15	TRBJ2-1	TRBV6-4	TGTGCCAGCAGTTCCGTAGCGGGAGGGCTGGGTGAGCAGTTCTTC	CASSSVAGGLGEQFF
-	-	15	TRBJ2-2	TRBV7-8	TGTGCCAGCAGCTTACCCGGACCGAACACCGGGGAGCTGTTTTTT	CASSLPGPNTGELFF
-	-	15	TRBJ2-1	TRBV7-8	TGTGCCAGCAGCTTCGCCTCAGGAACTGGCAATGAGCAGTTCTTC	CASSFASGTGNEQFF
TRBD1	few	14	TRBJ1-1	TRBV27	TGTGCCAGCAGCTTACAGGGGTTGAAGACTGAAGCTTTCTTT	CASSLQGLKTEAFF
-	-	15	TRBJ1-1	TRBV19	TGTGCCAGTAGTCACTCCGGGACGCCTGGTGGTGAAGCTTTCTTT	CASSHSGTPGGEAFF
TRBD2	-	15	TRBJ2-7	TRBV18	TGTGCCAGCTCACCAATGGGGATAGCGGGAATCGAGCAGTACTTC	CASSPMGIAGIEQYF
TRBD1	-	15	TRBJ1-1	TRBV13	TGTGCCAGCAGCTTAGGCCCACAGGGGTACGCTGAAGCTTTCTTT	CASSLGPQGYAEAFF
-	few	16	TRBJ2-1	TRBV7-9	TGTGCCAGCAGCTTAGCCAGGGGTGGCTCCTACAATGAGCAGTTCTTC	CASSLARGGSYNEQFF
-	-	19	TRBJ2-2	TRBV6-2/TRBV6-3	TGTGCCAGCAGTTACCCTCCCGGCGCAGGGCGTTTGAACACCGGGGAGCTGTTTTTT	CASSYPPGAGRLNTGELFF
TRBD2	-	16	TRBJ2-4	TRBV6-5	TGTGCCAGCAGAGCCGGGACTAGCGGGAGGGGAAACATTCAGTACTTC	CASRAGTSGRGNIQYF
TRBD2	many	14	TRBJ2-1	TRBV12-3/TRBV12-4	TGTGCCAGCAGTTTTCTAGCGGGGTACAATGAGCAGTTCTTC	CASSFLAGYNEQFF
TRBD1	few	15	TRBJ1-5	TRBV6-1	TGTGCCAGCAGTGCGCAGGGGACAGGGTATCAGCCCCAGCATTTT	CASSAQGTGYQPQHF
-	-	14	TRBJ1-5	TRBV12-3/TRBV12-4	TGTGCCAGCAGAAATGACAGGAGCAATCAGCCCCAGCATTTT	CASRNDRSNQPQHF
-	few	16	TRBJ2-2	TRBV3-1	TGTGCCAGCAGCCCCCTCGGGGACTTTAACACCGGGGAGCTGTTTTTT	CASSPLGDFNTGELFF
TRBD1	many	16	TRBJ2-5	TRBV14	TGTGCCAGCAGCCCACCTCGGACAGGACAGAGAGAGACCCAGTACTTC	CASSPPRTGQRETQYF
-	-	16	TRBJ2-3	TRBV6-2/TRBV6-3	TGTGCCAGCCTCTCCCGGGGGATTCCTAGCACAGATACGCAGTATTTT	CASLSRGIPSTDTQYF
TRBD1	many	15	TRBJ1-1	TRBV20-1	TGCAGTGTACCGGGACAGGGCGCCATGAACACTGAAGCTTTCTTT	CSVPGQGAMNTEAFF
-	-	12	TRBJ2-1	TRBV10-3	TGTGCCATCGGGCGACTGGACAATGAGCAGTTCTTC	CAIGRLDNEQFF
TRBD1	-	12	TRBJ1-5	TRBV19	TGTGCCGGTGGACAGGGCCATCAGCCCCAGCATTTT	CAGGQGHQPQHF
-	-	14	TRBJ2-3	TRBV7-3	TGTGCCAGCAGCTTAACCGCGGCTACGGATACGCAGTATTTT	CASSLTAATDTQYF
-	few	11	TRBJ2-3	TRBV27	TGTGCCAGCTTAAAAGCAGATACGCAGTATTTT	CASLKADTQYF
-	-	12	TRBJ2-5	TRBV20-1	TGCAGTGCCGGGACTTCTCAAGAGACCCAGTACTTC	CSAGTSQETQYF
-	many	14	TRBJ2-3	TRBV5-1	TGTGCCAGCAGCTTCGGGACTAGCACAGATACGCAGTATTTT	CASSFGTSTDTQYF
TRBD2	-	15	TRBJ2-7	TRBV7-8	TGTGCCAGCAGCACGGGACTAGCTAAAGTTGGCGAGCAGTACTTC	CASSTGLAKVGEQYF
-	-	14	TRBJ2-7	TRBV6-1	TGTGCCAGCAGTGAGGGCGGGAACTCCTACGAGCAGTACTTC	CASSEGGNSYEQYF
TRBD1	-	15	TRBJ2-7	TRBV20-1	TGCAGTGCACGGAGCCGGGACAGGGGCTCCTACGAGCAGTACTTC	CSARSRDRGSYEQYF
TRBD1	few	20	TRBJ2-6	TRBV12-3/TRBV12-4	TGTGCCAGCAGCTCTTTTGAAGACGACAGGGAACCCTCTGGGGCCAACGTCCTGACTTTC	CASSSFEDDREPSGANVLTF
-	-	15	TRBJ2-1	TRBV9	TGTGCCAGCAGCGTAGGGAGCCTCTATACCAATGAGCAGTTCTTC	CASSVGSLYTNEQFF
-	many	13	TRBJ2-6	TRBV20-1	TGCAGTGCTAGTCCATCCGGGGCCAACGTCCTGACTTTC	CSASPSGANVLTF
-	-	15	TRBJ2-7	TRBV21-1	TGTGCCAGCAGCAAAGCGCAGGCTAGCGGCTACGAGCAGTACTTC	CASSKAQASGYEQYF
TRBD2	few	17	TRBJ2-3	TRBV7-9	TGTGCCAGCATCCGAAGTCCCGAGCGGGAGATGACAGATACGCAGTATTTT	CASIRSPEREMTDTQYF
TRBD1	-	14	TRBJ2-1	TRBV20-1	TGCAGTGCTGCCCGGGACAGCTCCTACAATGAGCAGTTCTTC	CSAARDSSYNEQFF
TRBD1	-	15	TRBJ1-1	TRBV5-1	TGCGCCAGCAGCTTCGGGAGGGGGCGGAGTACTGAAGCTTTCTTT	CASSFGRGRSTEAFF
-	few	15	TRBJ1-6	TRBV18	TGTGCCAGCTCACGGACCGGGACCCTACAGATACCGAATCACTTT	CASSRTGTLQIPNHF
-	few	14	TRBJ1-3	TRBV6-5	TGTGCCAGCAGTCACAACGACGCTGGAAACACCATATATTTT	CASSHNDAGNTIYF
TRBD1	-	14	TRBJ1-2	TRBV5-1	TGCGCCAGCAGCTGGACAGGGGATGTCGGTGGCTACACCTTC	CASSWTGDVGGYTF
TRBD1	-	14	TRBJ1-5	TRBV12-3/TRBV12-4	TGTGCCAGCAGGTCGGGACAGGGGAATCAGCCCCAGCATTTT	CASRSGQGNQPQHF
-	few	13	TRBJ1-1	TRBV20-1	TGCAGTGCTAGAGAGACGGTGAACACTGAAGCTTTCTTT	CSARETVNTEAFF
-	few	15	TRBJ2-7	TRBV12-3/TRBV12-4	TGTGCCAGCAGTTTGACGTCCGGGGGCTCCTACGAGCAGTACTTC	CASSLTSGGSYEQYF
TRBD2	-	13	TRBJ2-1	TRBV6-5	TGTGCCAGCAGTTACTCGCGGGAGGGCCCACAGTTCTTC	CASSYSREGPQFF
-	few	12	TRBJ2-2	TRBV5-1	TGCGCCAGCAGCCTACCCCCCGGGGAGCTGTTTTTT	CASSLPPGELFF
TRBD2	-	11	TRBJ2-1	TRBV27	TGTGCCAGCAGTTCCGCGGGAGTTTCGTTCTTC	CASSSAGVSFF
TRBD2	few	19	TRBJ2-1	TRBV6-1	TGTGCCAGCAGTGATGGTAGCGGGAGGGTCGGTTTTACTTTCAATGAGCAGTTCTTC	CASSDGSGRVGFTFNEQFF
-	-	14	TRBJ2-1	TRBV7-2	TGTGCCAGCAGCCCCCCTCAGGACCACAATGAGCAGTTCTTC	CASSPPQDHNEQFF